A selection of T cell receptor beta chains follows, all from one sample in a study of blood T cell repertoires in COVID-19. Method: immunoSEQ multiplex PCR; TCRdb's copy keeps in-frame clones and lacks some. The sample has roughly 200,000 clones, 70% to 90% seen once; the top ten hold 9.5% to 13%. The specimen was peripheral blood. These TCRs come from a human donor with active or convalescent COVID-19. The donor label of this sample is uncertain. The CDR3 runs from the conserved cysteine through the conserved F or W. Fields, in order: J gene, clone size, V gene, D gene, CDR3 DNA, CDR3 protein. A D gene is named only where the DNA matches it firmly. For some rows the clone size is stated as once, few or many, or as a class when expanded; others skip it.

J: TRBJ2-7; size: once; V: TRBV25-1; D: TRBD1; DNA: TGTGCCAGCAGCTATCCAGGGGACAGGGTCGAGCAGTACTTC; CDR3: CASSYPGDRVEQYF
J: TRBJ1-3; size: .; V: TRBV6-5; D: .; DNA: TGTGCCAGCACCGGGAGGAGCTCTGGAAACACCATATATTTT; CDR3: CASTGRSSGNTIYF
J: TRBJ2-7; size: .; V: TRBV9; D: .; DNA: TGTGCCAGCAGCGTAGAAGCGGGCCCTCCCTACGAGCAGTACTTC; CDR3: CASSVEAGPPYEQYF
J: TRBJ2-1; size: once; V: TRBV3-1/TRBV3-2; D: TRBD2; DNA: TGTGCCAGCAGCACAGGGAGGACTAGCGGGAGCGATGAGCAGTTCTTC; CDR3: CASSTGRTSGSDEQFF
J: TRBJ1-4; size: .; V: TRBV5-6; D: .; DNA: TGTGCCAGCAGCTTGGACAGGGTTGATGAAAAACTGTTTTTT; CDR3: CASSLDRVDEKLFF
J: TRBJ2-7; size: once; V: TRBV7-7; D: TRBD2; DNA: TGTGCTAGCAGCCCAACTAGCGGGTCAACCTACGAGCAGTACTTC; CDR3: CASSPTSGSTYEQYF
J: TRBJ1-1; size: .; V: TRBV7-2; D: .; DNA: TGTGCCAGCAGCTTAAGGTCGGGACAAGAAGCTTTCTTT; CDR3: CASSLRSGQEAFF
J: TRBJ2-1; size: .; V: TRBV3-1/TRBV3-2; D: .; DNA: TGTGCCAGCAGCCCACTAGATGGTGAGCAGTTCTTC; CDR3: CASSPLDGEQFF
J: TRBJ1-4; size: .; V: TRBV28; D: TRBD1; DNA: TGTGCCAGCGGAGGACAGGGGGCCCTAGAGGATGAAAAACTGTTTTTT; CDR3: CASGGQGALEDEKLFF
J: TRBJ2-6; size: once; V: TRBV5-5; D: .; DNA: TGTGCCAGCAGCCCCCGGGTTCTACTCTCTGGGGCCAACGTCCTGACTTTC; CDR3: CASSPRVLLSGANVLTF
J: TRBJ2-1; size: .; V: TRBV15; D: .; DNA: TGTGCCACCAGCGACGTGACTAAAAACGGTGAGCAGTTCTTC; CDR3: CATSDVTKNGEQFF
J: TRBJ2-5; size: .; V: TRBV6-5; D: TRBD1; DNA: TGTGCCAGCAGTTACTCAACAGGGGGCGGGCCAGAGACCCAGTACTTC; CDR3: CASSYSTGGGPETQYF
J: TRBJ2-7; size: .; V: TRBV9; D: TRBD2; DNA: TGTGCCAGCAGTCCCAGGGCGGGGGGTTCCTACGAGCAGTACTTC; CDR3: CASSPRAGGSYEQYF
J: TRBJ1-2; size: .; V: TRBV29-1; D: .; DNA: TGCAGCGGCCTATCCGGGACATTTTATGGCTACACCTTC; CDR3: CSGLSGTFYGYTF
J: TRBJ1-2; size: few; V: TRBV5-1; D: .; DNA: TGCGCCAGCAGCTTGGATCAGGACTCCTACTATGGCTACACCTTC; CDR3: CASSLDQDSYYGYTF
J: TRBJ1-4; size: .; V: TRBV6-5; D: .; DNA: TGTGCCAGCAGTTTCGGACAGAATGAAAAACTGTTTTTT; CDR3: CASSFGQNEKLFF
J: TRBJ2-7; size: .; V: TRBV2; D: TRBD1; DNA: TGTGCCAGCAAAAACAGGGGTGGATCCTACGAGCAGTACTTC; CDR3: CASKNRGGSYEQYF
J: TRBJ2-5; size: .; V: TRBV19; D: TRBD1; DNA: TGTGCCAGTAGTAGGGGGACAGGGGTCTTGGAGACCCAGTACTTC; CDR3: CASSRGTGVLETQYF
J: TRBJ2-5; size: few; V: TRBV2; D: .; DNA: TGTGCCAGCAGGCCGTTTTGGGCCCAAGAGACCCAGTACTTC; CDR3: CASRPFWAQETQYF
J: TRBJ2-2; size: .; V: TRBV7-2; D: .; DNA: TGTGCCAGCAGCCCCCGGGCGGGGGCGAACGTCGGGGAGCTGTTTTTT; CDR3: CASSPRAGANVGELFF
J: TRBJ1-1; size: .; V: TRBV2; D: .; DNA: TGTGCCAGCAGTGAAGAGAGCAACACTGAAGCTTTCTTT; CDR3: CASSEESNTEAFF
J: TRBJ1-5; size: .; V: TRBV6-5; D: .; DNA: TGTGCCACCCGAGGGTCCTATAGCAATCAGCCCCAGCATTTT; CDR3: CATRGSYSNQPQHF
J: TRBJ2-7; size: .; V: TRBV5-5; D: TRBD2; DNA: TGTGCCAGCAGCTTCGGGACCGGGGGGGCCTACGAGCAGTACTTC; CDR3: CASSFGTGGAYEQYF
J: TRBJ2-4; size: .; V: TRBV7-2; D: TRBD2; DNA: TGTGCCAGCAGCCCATCGGGCAGTAGCGGGGGGGGTTTAAACATTCAGTACTTC; CDR3: CASSPSGSSGGGLNIQYF
J: TRBJ2-5; size: .; V: TRBV9; D: TRBD2; DNA: TGTGCCAGCAGCGTAGCTCTAGCGGGGGGGCCGGGTGAGACCCAGTACTTC; CDR3: CASSVALAGGPGETQYF
J: TRBJ2-7; size: .; V: TRBV20-1; D: .; DNA: TGCAGTGCTAGTTATGGCAGGGGACCTTACGAGCAGTACTTC; CDR3: CSASYGRGPYEQYF
J: TRBJ2-5; size: .; V: TRBV10-3; D: TRBD1; DNA: TGTGCCATCAGTGAGTCCAACAGGGGAGAGACCCAGTACTTC; CDR3: CAISESNRGETQYF